Listed below are T cell receptor beta chains from one sample, sequenced in a study of technical replicates of blood from a few donors. Assay used: immunoSEQ multiplex PCR; TCRdb lists only in-frame clones, some missing. The table has around 85,000 clones, 90% to 95% seen once. The sequenced sample consisted of T cells isolated from PBMCs. These receptor sequences come from a human donor in good health. Both conserved end residues are part of each CDR3. The D gene is left open where the match is weak. Size values are once, few and many counts, or a class for expanded clones, and some rows have none.

cdr3_nt	cdr3_aa	j_call	d_call	v_call	clone_size
TGTGCCAGCAGGTTCAGGGGGCACTCCTACGAGCAGTACTTC	CASRFRGHSYEQYF	TRBJ2-7	TRBD1	TRBV6-5	NA
TGTGCCAGCGCGAGACAGGGCGCAACATCAACTAATGAAAAACTGTTTTTT	CASARQGATSTNEKLFF	TRBJ1-4	TRBD1	TRBV9	NA
TGTGCCAGCAGCTTATACAGACAGTCCTTCTACGAGCAGTACTTC	CASSLYRQSFYEQYF	TRBJ2-7	NA	TRBV5-6	NA
TGTGCCAGCAGCCAAGGTCGGAGCAGAGAGACCCAGTACTTC	CASSQGRSRETQYF	TRBJ2-5	NA	TRBV14	NA
TGTGCCAGCAGCGTAGTAACAGGGGCAAACACTGAAGCTTTCTTT	CASSVVTGANTEAFF	TRBJ1-1	TRBD1	TRBV9	once
TGTGCTAGCAGCTTTAGCGAAATGGGCACCGGGGAGCTGTTTTTT	CASSFSEMGTGELFF	TRBJ2-2	NA	TRBV7-7	NA
TGTGCCAGCAGTATTATTAGCGCGGGAAACTACGAGCAGTACTTC	CASSIISAGNYEQYF	TRBJ2-7	NA	TRBV28	NA
TGCGCCAGCAGCCCCGGGGACTACACTGAAGCTTTCTTT	CASSPGDYTEAFF	TRBJ1-1	NA	TRBV4-1	NA
TGTGCCAGCACCCTCCCCGACAGGGCTTACGAGCAGTACTTC	CASTLPDRAYEQYF	TRBJ2-7	TRBD1	TRBV5-6	NA
TGTGCCAGCAGCTTTGGGACAGGTGACTCCTACGAGCAGTACTTC	CASSFGTGDSYEQYF	TRBJ2-7	TRBD1	TRBV7-9	NA
TGTGCCAGCAGCCTAACTGGGAGCTCCTACAATGAGCAGTTCTTC	CASSLTGSSYNEQFF	TRBJ2-1	NA	TRBV7-8	once
TGTGCTAGCAGCTGGCCATCGCAGCATTTT	CASSWPSQHF	TRBJ1-5	NA	TRBV7-7	NA
TGTGCCAGCAGTTCCGTGTATGGTAGCCTGCCGGATGAGCAGTTCTTC	CASSSVYGSLPDEQFF	TRBJ2-1	NA	TRBV25-1	NA
TGTGCCAGCAGCCCCTCTTCCGGGTTTGATGCTGAAGCTTTCTTT	CASSPSSGFDAEAFF	TRBJ1-1	NA	TRBV27	once
TGCGCCAGCAGCCCGAAGAGGGGACAGCTGAGCTCCTATAATTCACCCCTCCACTTT	CASSPKRGQLSSYNSPLHF	TRBJ1-6	TRBD1	TRBV5-1	NA
TGCAGCGTTGAAGGCGGGACTAGCGGGGGAGCGGGGACAGATACGCAGTATTTT	CSVEGGTSGGAGTDTQYF	TRBJ2-3	TRBD2	TRBV29-1	NA
TGTGCCAGCAGCGTCAGGGGCGGAGAGACCCAGTACTTC	CASSVRGGETQYF	TRBJ2-5	NA	TRBV28	once
TGCGCCAGCAGCTTGGAGGCAGGGGGCCGGAATGAGCAGTTCTTC	CASSLEAGGRNEQFF	TRBJ2-1	TRBD1	TRBV5-1	NA
TGTGCCAGTAGTGTACTAATTCAGACAGATACGCAGTATTTT	CASSVLIQTDTQYF	TRBJ2-3	NA	TRBV19	NA
TGCGCCAGCAGCGAGACAGGGGGGCCCTACGAGCAGTACTTC	CASSETGGPYEQYF	TRBJ2-7	TRBD1	TRBV5-1	NA
TGTGCCAGCAGGATTCCCGGGGACTCCTACGAGCAGTACTTC	CASRIPGDSYEQYF	TRBJ2-7	NA	TRBV2	NA
TGTGCCAGTACCCTATCCCGGGACAGCTTCTACGAGCAGTACTTC	CASTLSRDSFYEQYF	TRBJ2-7	TRBD1	TRBV19	NA
TGCGCCAGCAGCTTGGCCTGGCGGGCCACAGATACGCAGTATTTT	CASSLAWRATDTQYF	TRBJ2-3	NA	TRBV5-1	NA
TGCAGCGGCGTAAGACAGGGGAACACTGAAGCTTTCTTT	CSGVRQGNTEAFF	TRBJ1-1	TRBD1	TRBV29-1	few
TGTGCCAGCAGTTACACGGCAGGCCATGAAAAACTGTTTTTT	CASSYTAGHEKLFF	TRBJ1-4	NA	TRBV6-5	NA
TGTGCCAGCAGTCGCGGGGCATGGTCTGAAGCTTTCTTT	CASSRGAWSEAFF	TRBJ1-1	NA	TRBV6-5	once
TGTGCCAGCAGCTTCACTTCGAGCTCTGGAAACACCATATATTTT	CASSFTSSSGNTIYF	TRBJ1-3	NA	TRBV9	NA
TGTGCCAGCAGCGTCGACAGGGGGCTCGGGGAGACCCAGTACTTC	CASSVDRGLGETQYF	TRBJ2-5	TRBD1	TRBV9	NA
TGTGCCTGGAGTCAATCCTCTGGAAACACCATATATTTT	CAWSQSSGNTIYF	TRBJ1-3	NA	TRBV30	NA
TGTGCCAGCAGTGACCAGCGCAAATCCAGATACAATGAGCAGTTCTTC	CASSDQRKSRYNEQFF	TRBJ2-1	NA	TRBV25-1	NA
TGTGCCAGCAGCGCGGGACTGAACTCTGGAAACACCATATATTTT	CASSAGLNSGNTIYF	TRBJ1-3	NA	TRBV5-5	NA
TGTGCTAGTGGTTTGGGGACAGGGTCCTGGGATGAGCAGTTCTTC	CASGLGTGSWDEQFF	TRBJ2-1	TRBD1	TRBV12-5	once
TGTGCCAGCAGCGTAGTAGCGGGGGCGCGCACAGATACGCAGTATTTT	CASSVVAGARTDTQYF	TRBJ2-3	TRBD2	TRBV11-3	NA
TGTGCCAGTAGTATAGATGGGCCCCAAAGGGGGCTTTTCCGAGCATTGAACACTGAAGCTTTCTTT	CASSIDGPQRGLFRALNTEAFF	TRBJ1-1	TRBD1	TRBV19	NA
TGCGCCAGCAGCTTGGGCGACAGGGGATACGAGCAGTACTTC	CASSLGDRGYEQYF	TRBJ2-7	TRBD1	TRBV5-1	once
TGTGCCAGCAGCCCAGTAGGCAGGGGGCGAGAGACCCAGTACTTC	CASSPVGRGRETQYF	TRBJ2-5	TRBD1	TRBV7-9	NA
TGTGCCAGCAATCTAGCGGGAGGATCAGATACGCAGTATTTT	CASNLAGGSDTQYF	TRBJ2-3	TRBD2	TRBV6-6	NA
TGCGCCAGCAGTTTAACTAGCGGGGACTACAATGAGCAGTTCTTC	CASSLTSGDYNEQFF	TRBJ2-1	TRBD2	TRBV5-1	NA
TGTGCCAGCAGGGGGACAGGGGATAATTCACCCCTCCACTTT	CASRGTGDNSPLHF	TRBJ1-6	TRBD1	TRBV6-1	NA
TGTGCCAGTAGTCCCCAGGCGGGTTCCAATGAGCAGTTCTTC	CASSPQAGSNEQFF	TRBJ2-1	NA	TRBV19	NA
TGTGCCATAACAAGACAGGGCCACTACGAGCAGTACTTC	CAITRQGHYEQYF	TRBJ2-7	TRBD1	TRBV2	NA
TGTGCCAGCAGCTTCCCGACAGGGGAGGGCACTGAAGCTTTCTTT	CASSFPTGEGTEAFF	TRBJ1-1	TRBD1	TRBV11-2	NA